The clone carrying this T cell receptor beta chain showed up just a few times. The antigen remains undetermined. The data stem from a study of T-cell reconstitution after alpha-beta-depleted transplantation in children. General study findings and limits: The main origin of T-cell counts and diversity one year after transplant was newly produced T cells. Several hundred expanded graft clones reportedly supplied alpha-beta T cells about two months after transplant.

V dropped 0 bases and J dropped 1 base, with 4 bases sitting between them. The CDR3 runs to 13 residues. Germline values: CDR1 SGHRS, CDR2 YFSETQ. The TCRbeta library incorporated unique molecular identifiers. TCRdb re-derived calls from the PCR reads in MiXCR, one entry per CDR3 protein. The sample yields 780,000 or so distinct CDR3 sequences, around 17% seen once. The clonotype originates from a male patient aged 5 to 17 who had a stem cell transplant for acute lymphoblastic leukemia, so the T cells may come from the graft donor. The starting material was PBMCs, mostly from graft donor cells, obtained 360 days after TCRalphabeta/CD19-depleted stem cell transplant. V gene TRBV5-1 combines with J gene TRBJ1-2; D is unresolved. The CDR3: CASSLDINYGYTF. CDR3 coding DNA: TGCGCCAGCAGCTTGGACATTAACTATGGCTACACCTTC.